The 18 T cell receptor beta chains below all came from one sample that was sequenced in a study of blood T cells in healthy people across ages. Sample-barcoded 5' priming and a J-beta primer mix drove a second PCR of about 6 to 12 cycles. TCRdb re-called the 5' RACE reads through MiXCR, storing one row per CDR3 protein. The sample yields some 880,000 distinct CDR3 sequences, roughly 40% seen once. What was sequenced was blood. These receptors were collected from a man between 18 and 29 years old in good health.

The chain has TRBV5-6 and TRBJ1-5; the D is unclear. With 6 bases removed from V and 2 bases from J, the gap between germline ends came to 12 bases. This CDR3 has 14 amino acids. Germline CDR1 SGHDT, CDR2 YYEEEE. The CDR3 DNA follows: TGTGCCAGCACTGGATATGGAGGCAATCAGCCCCAGCATTTT. Amino acids: CASTGYGGNQPQHF.

This sequence joins TRBV5-1 and TRBJ2-7; 7 positions agree with TRBD2. Gene TRBJ2-5 matches the end of the DNA better, so the J call may be wrong. CDR1 SGHRS and CDR2 YFSETQ come from the germline V gene. CDR3 size: 18 residues. DNA for the CDR3: TGCGCCAGCAGCTTGGAAGGGGCCCAGCGCGGGAGCGGCGAGACCCAGTACTTC. Encoded protein: CASSLEGAQRGSGETQYF.

The chain uses TRBV12-5 and TRBJ2-7, with D unresolved. Trimming took off 2 bases at V and 2 bases at J, with 10 bases between the two ends. Germline values: CDR1 LGHNT, CDR2 FRNRAP. This CDR3 spans 14 amino acids. The CDR3 DNA follows: TGTGCTAGTGGTTTGAGGGTCGACACCTACGAGCAGTACTTC. It specifies CASGLRVDTYEQYF.

The chain combines TRBV20-1 with TRBJ2-1; 9 positions match TRBD2. The CDR3 is 14 residues long. CDR1 and CDR2 (germline): DFQATT, SNEGSKA (reference sequence). Trimming cost V 8 bases and J 2 bases; bases outside gene matches: 7. The CDR3 coding sequence is TGCAGTCAAAGCGGGGGGCCACCCTACAATGAGCAGTTCTTC. Its translation: CSQSGGPPYNEQFF.

There are a few counts of this clonotype. The junction and the germline gene differ at one end; a read error may be behind it. This sequence joins TRBV4-1 and TRBJ1-1, with D unresolved. Germline V CDR1 and CDR2: MGHRA, YSYEKL. The CDR3 loop spans 14 amino acids. The CDR3 is CASSPGPLNTEAFF. The CDR3 nucleotides are TGTGCCAGCTCACCAGGACCGTTGAACACTGAAGCTTTCTTT.

The chain employs TRBV20-1 and TRBJ2-1, with D perhaps TRBD2 (6 bases). Germline V gene lookup returns CDR1 DFQATT and CDR2 SNEGSKA (reference sequence). Trimming shortened V by 2 bases and J by 15 bases, and 11 bases separated the two germline ends. The CDR3 is 10 amino acids. The CDR3 sequence: CSARSGESFF. DNA of the CDR3: TGCAGTGCTAGATCGGGGGAGTCGTTCTTC.

In this sample, this clonotype turned up once. V is TRBV5-1 and J is TRBJ1-4; no clear D. This CDR3 is built from 15 residues. The germline CDR1 and CDR2 sequences are SGHRS and YFSETQ. The V end lost 4 bases, the J end lost 2 bases, and 12 bases lay between the germline ends. The CDR3 here is CASSPEGLTNEKLFF. The CDR3 region has the DNA TGCGCCAGCAGCCCGGAGGGTTTGACTAATGAAAAACTGTTTTTT.

This clonotype was counted between two and nine times. The chain joins TRBV20-1 to TRBJ1-1; 8 bases fit TRBD1. J gave up 5 bases and V 3 bases, and 5 bases lay outside the gene matches. Germline assignment: CDR1 DFQATT and CDR2 SNEGSKA (reference sequence). This CDR3 has 13 residues. The CDR3, as DNA: TGCAGTGCTAGCCCCGGACAGGGAACTGAAGCTTTCTTT. The encoded protein is CSASPGQGTEAFF.

The table lists this clonotype with a few counts. The J gene is TRBJ2-1, the V gene TRBV3-1, with D perhaps TRBD2 (6 bases). Trimming shortened V by 4 bases and J by 8 bases, and 18 bases separated the two germline ends. This CDR3 has 15 amino acids. The V gene's germline CDR1 is LGHDT and CDR2 YNNKEL (reference sequence). CDR3 DNA sequence: TGTGCCAGCAGCCTAAATCCGGGACTGTGGGATGAGCAGTTCTTC. It is translated as CASSLNPGLWDEQFF.

A few counts support this clonotype. V gene TRBV13 combines with J gene TRBJ2-3; unclear D gene. The V end lost 0 bases, the J end lost 14 bases, and 9 bases lay between the germline ends. Germline V gene data show CDR1 as PRHDT and CDR2 as FYEKMQ (reference sequence). The CDR3 is 11 amino acids. CDR3 sequence: CASSLGPARYF. DNA of the CDR3: TGTGCCAGCAGCTTAGGACCCGCCCGGTATTTT.

The CDR3: CSASRDRGLGQPQHF. The CDR3 DNA follows: TGCAGTGCTTCCCGGGACAGGGGTTTGGGTCAGCCCCAGCATTTT. The V and J genes are TRBV20-1 and TRBJ1-5; 10 bases align to TRBD1. V was pared by 5 bases and J by 6 bases, with 10 bases of the junction left unmatched. Per the germline V gene, CDR1 is DFQATT and CDR2 is SNEGSKA (reference sequence). This CDR3 region has 15 residues.

J is TRBJ1-6 and V is TRBV20-1; D ambiguous. V was pared by 3 bases and J by 7 bases, with 7 bases between. CDR1 is DFQATT, CDR2 SNEGSKA, per germline (reference sequence). The CDR3 loop spans 12 amino acids. The CDR3 nucleotides are TGCAGTGCTAGTTTTACCAATTCACCCCTCCACTTT. Translated, it gives CSASFTNSPLHF.

Notes on this clonotype: Possible read error: a much larger clone is one base away. The chain joins TRBV12-3 or TRBV12-4 to TRBJ2-3, with D perhaps TRBD2 (6 bases). This CDR3 region has 14 residues. Trimming cost V 5 bases and J 2 bases, with 11 bases left between them. As DNA, the CDR3 is TGTGCCAGCAGTGCGGGGCTGATCACAGATACGCAGTATTTT. It codes for CASSAGLITDTQYF.

The CDR3 is CASTRESGKPTDTQYF. CDR3 sequence (DNA): TGTGCCAGCACCCGGGAGTCGGGGAAACCCACAGATACGCAGTATTTT. The rearrangement links TRBV11-1 to TRBJ2-3; tentatively, D is TRBD2 (6 bases). CDR3 length: 16 amino acids. CDR1 and CDR2 from the germline V gene are SGHAT and FQDESV (reference sequence). Trimming shortened V by 7 bases and J by 2 bases, and 19 bases separated the two germline ends.

The V call is TRBV27, the J call TRBJ2-6; unclear D gene. V lost 5 bases and J lost 12, with 8 bases in between. The CDR3 is made up of 11 amino acids. The V gene's germline CDR1 is MNHEY and CDR2 SMNVEV (reference sequence). For the CDR3, the DNA is TGTGCCAGCAGTGCCGGCTCCGTCCTGACTTTC. It is translated as CASSAGSVLTF.

This chain links TRBV11-3 with TRBJ2-3; maybe TRBD1 (6 bases). Germline values: CDR1 SGHNT, CDR2 YENEEA. The CDR3 is 14 residues long. Trimming took off 0 bases at V and 4 bases at J, with 8 bases between the two ends. CDR3 loop: CASSLEGASDTQYF. The CDR3 coding sequence is TGTGCCAGCAGCTTAGAGGGGGCCTCAGATACGCAGTATTTT. The whole variable domain, remainder taken from reference TRBV11-3 and TRBJ2-3, is EAGVVQSPRYKIIEKKQPVAFWCNPISGHNTLYWYLQNLGQGPELLIRYENEEAVDDSQLPKDRFSAERLKGVDSTLKIQPAELGDSAVYLCASSLEGASDTQYFGPGTRLTVL.

The chain employs TRBV25-1 and TRBJ1-1; a possible D gene is TRBD1 (6 bases). The CDR3 sequence is 12 residues long. The germline V gene encodes CDR1 MGHDK and CDR2 SYGVNS. Trimming removed 3 bases at V and 7 bases at J, with 9 bases between. The CDR3 spells CASSDPDSEAFF. The DNA of the CDR3 is TGTGCCAGCAGTGACCCGGACAGTGAAGCTTTCTTT.

This clonotype was seen a handful of times. This chain joins TRBV29-1 and TRBJ1-1, with D possibly TRBD1 on 5 matching bases. Germline assignment: CDR1 SQVTM and CDR2 ANQGSEA. V was pared by 7 bases and J by 1 base, with 16 bases between. CDR3 size: 14 residues. The CDR3: CSAQVSFPNTEAFF. As DNA, the CDR3 is TGCAGCGCACAGGTTTCCTTCCCGAACACTGAAGCTTTCTTT. The variable domain in full, with the rest retrieved from reference TRBV29-1 and TRBJ1-1, is SAVISQKPSRDICQRGTSLTIQCQVDSQVTMMFWYRQQPGQSLTLIATANQGSEATYESGFVIDKFPISRPNLTFSTLTVSNMSPEDSSIYLCSAQVSFPNTEAFFGQGTRLTVV.